This T cell receptor beta chain was recorded in a study of CD4 T cells in relation to SARS-CoV-2 and coronaviruses. Across the whole study: PBMCs were cultured with antigen for roughly 11 days before TCR beta sequencing.

Using immunoSEQ multiplex PCR, the repertoire was profiled, and TCRdb retains in-frame clones only, with some absent. The sample lists 40,000 to 50,000 clones, over 75% occurring once. CD4 enrichment then naive enrichment separated naive from memory CD4+ cells. CDR1 is LNHDA, CDR2 SQIVND, per germline (reference sequence). This CDR3 has 14 residues. V dropped 3 bases and J dropped 8; count of bases not matched to a gene: 5. This clone has a handful of counts. What it binds is not known. Study results and limitations: Samples before the pandemic and after infection were not matched within any donor.

The sample consisted of naive CD4+ T cells from PBMCs, cultured in vitro. Documented subset: naive CD4+ T cells isolated by negative enrichment. This clonotype originated in an adult with COVID-19. This sequence joins TRBV19 and TRBJ1-4; 8 bases fit TRBD1. CDR3 sequence reads: CASSIDRGREKLFF. The CDR3 region has the DNA TGTGCCAGTAGTATTGACAGGGGACGGGAAAAACTGTTTTTT.